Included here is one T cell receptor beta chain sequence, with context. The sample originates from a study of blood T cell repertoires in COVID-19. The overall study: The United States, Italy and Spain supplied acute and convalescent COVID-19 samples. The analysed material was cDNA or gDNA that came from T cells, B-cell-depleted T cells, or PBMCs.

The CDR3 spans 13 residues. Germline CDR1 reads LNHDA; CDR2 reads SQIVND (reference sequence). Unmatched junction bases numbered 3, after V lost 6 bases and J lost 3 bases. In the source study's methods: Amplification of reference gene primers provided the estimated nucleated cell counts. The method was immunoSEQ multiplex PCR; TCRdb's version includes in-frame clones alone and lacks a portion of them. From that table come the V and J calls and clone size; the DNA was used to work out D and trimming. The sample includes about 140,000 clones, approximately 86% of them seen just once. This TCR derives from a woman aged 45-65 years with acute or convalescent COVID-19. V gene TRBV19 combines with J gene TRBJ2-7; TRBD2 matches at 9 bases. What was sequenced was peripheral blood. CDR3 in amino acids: CASRVTSGYEQYF. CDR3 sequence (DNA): TGTGCCAGTAGGGTGACTAGCGGCTACGAGCAGTACTTC.